These 6 T cell receptor beta chains share one sample of origin, sequenced in a study of T cells after yellow fever vaccination. TCRdb re-called the 5' RACE reads with MiXCR, one entry per CDR3 protein. The sample gives about 500,000 distinct CDR3 sequences, about a sixth of which show up once; 17% is in the top ten. The material was PBMCs, obtained less than 6 days after the first yellow fever vaccination. Source of these receptors: a man between 18 and 35 years old who received the YFV17D yellow fever vaccine.

In its sample, this clonotype was seen a few times. The chain joins TRBV7-8 to TRBJ2-1; 16 bases agree with TRBD2. CDR1 SGHVS and CDR2 FQNEAQ come from the germline V gene. After removal of 5 bases from V and 7 bases from J, the junction contained 5 bases not matched to a gene. The CDR3 is 16 residues long. The CDR3 DNA reads TGTGCCAGCAGCCCCGGGGGACTAGCGGGGGGGAATGAGCAGTTCTTC. Its translation is CASSPGGLAGGNEQFF.

There are a few counts of this clonotype. The V and J genes are TRBV6-5 and TRBJ2-3; no definite D call. Trimming cost V 2 bases and J 0 bases, with 6 bases left between them. The CDR3 totals 14 residues. CDR1 is MNHEY and CDR2 is SVGAGI in the germline V gene. The CDR3 region is CASSYATSTDTQYF. DNA of the CDR3: TGTGCCAGCAGTTACGCTACTAGCACAGATACGCAGTATTTT.

This chain connects TRBV18 to TRBJ1-2; 7 bases align to TRBD1. This CDR3 spans 14 amino acids. CDR1 is KGHSH, CDR2 LQKENI, per germline. Trimming removed 3 bases from V and 1 base from J; junction bases left unmatched: 2. CDR3 in DNA: TGTGCCAGCTCACCCCAGGGGGATAACTATGGCTACACCTTC. Translating gives CASSPQGDNYGYTF. Full variable domain (missing parts from reference TRBV18 and TRBJ1-2): NAGVMQNPRHLVRRRGQEARLRCSPMKGHSHVYWYRQLPEEGLKFMVYLQKENIIDESGMPKERFSAEFPKEGPSILRIQQVVRGDSAAYFCASSPQGDNYGYTFGSGTRLTVV.

In this sample, this clonotype turned up a few times. The chain couples TRBV11-2 to TRBJ2-2, with TRBD1 matching 9 bases. V was clipped by 1 base and J by 5 bases; unmatched bases: 11. Germline lookup yields CDR1 SGHAT and CDR2 FQNNGV. The CDR3 has 18 amino acids. The DNA of the CDR3 is TGTGCCAGCAGCTTAGGTCCGGGACAGGGTGTTTTGACCGGGGAGCTGTTTTTT. This encodes CASSLGPGQGVLTGELFF.

The V and J genes are TRBV27 and TRBJ2-7; 8 positions agree with TRBD1. The CDR3 has 15 amino acids. V lost 3 bases, J lost 0 bases, and 4 bases stayed unmatched. CDR1 and CDR2 from the germline V gene are MNHEY and SMNVEV (reference sequence). The CDR3 here is CASSFRTGSSYEQYV. CDR3 nucleotide sequence: TGTGCCAGCAGTTTCAGGACAGGGAGCTCCTACGAGCAGTACGTC.

This clonotype was found a few times. CDR3 nucleotide sequence: TGCGCCAGCAGCCGAGTTGGCATGCAGGGAAAAGAGGCTTTCTTT. This encodes CASSRVGMQGKEAFF. The chain links TRBV4-1 to TRBJ1-1, with TRBD1 as a possible D gene (5 bases). Germline V lookup: CDR1 MGHRA, CDR2 YSYEKL. V was pared by 4 bases and J by 11 bases, with 23 bases between. CDR3 length: 15 amino acids.